These 18 T cell receptor beta chains came from one sample sequenced in a study of T cell responses to AZD1222 COVID-19 vaccine. Using immunoSEQ multiplex PCR, the repertoire was profiled, and TCRdb retains in-frame clones only, with some absent. Found here are about 100,000 clones, 80% to 90% of them singletons; the top ten hold about 6%. The sequencing used peripheral blood, collected on day 0 of AZD1222 vaccination. Source of these receptors: an adult in good health.

The chain employs TRBV7-2 and TRBJ2-1; TRBD2 matches at 9 bases. V lost 2 bases, J lost 6 bases, and 8 bases stayed unmatched. The CDR3 has 16 amino acids. CDR1 and CDR2 (germline): SGHTA, FQGNSA. The CDR3 DNA is TGTGCCAGCAGCTTACTTAGCGGGAGTACCTCCAATGAGCAGTTCTTC. It specifies CASSLLSGSTSNEQFF.

The chain recombines TRBV5-5 with TRBJ2-7; 11 bases fit TRBD1. Looked up from germline, CDR1 is SGHKS and CDR2 is YYEKEE (reference sequence). The CDR3 extends over 14 amino acids. The junction had 1 base not matched to a gene; V was cut back by 2 bases and J by 3 bases. CDR3 DNA sequence: TGTGCCAGCAGCTTTGGGACAGGGGGCTACGAGCAGTACTTC. This sequence encodes CASSFGTGGYEQYF. The full variable domain, in which reference TRBV5-5 and TRBJ2-7 provide the parts outside the CDR3, is DAGVTQSPTHLIKTRGQQVTLRCSPISGHKSVSWYQQVLGQGPQFIFQYYEKEERGRGNFPDRFSARQFPNYSSELNVNALLLGDSALYLCASSFGTGGYEQYFGPGTRLTVT.

This chain joins TRBV3-1 (or the pseudogene TRBV3-2) and TRBJ2-5; D may correspond to TRBD1 or TRBD2 (5 bases each). The CDR3 covers 14 residues. Germline-derived CDR1 and CDR2 are LGHDT and YNNKEL (reference sequence). The ends were cut back, 1 base at V and 2 bases at J, with 8 bases in the middle. The CDR3 loop is CASSQGGAQETQYF. In nucleotides, the CDR3 is TGTGCCAGCAGCCAAGGAGGGGCACAAGAGACCCAGTACTTC.

This sequence joins TRBV6-5 and TRBJ1-1, with a possible D match to TRBD1 (5 bases). CDR1 and CDR2 from the germline V gene are MNHEY and SVGAGI. V was shortened by 6 bases and J by 5 bases, with 13 bases between the two germline ends. The CDR3 has 13 residues. DNA for the CDR3: TGTGCCAGCAGGCGGGACGAATTAACTGAAGCTTTCTTT. Its translation is CASRRDELTEAFF.

The count of this clone is one. The chain carries TRBV5-6 and TRBJ2-5, with a weak D call TRBD1 (5 bases). CDR1 is SGHDT and CDR2 is YYEEEE in the germline V gene. The V gene lost 3 bases and the J gene lost 2 bases, with 14 bases spanning the gap. The CDR3 has 15 residues. The CDR3 loop is CASSSEGVGQETQYF. The CDR3 DNA reads TGTGCCAGCAGCTCTGAAGGGGTGGGTCAAGAGACCCAGTACTTC.

The V and J genes are TRBV3-1 (or the pseudogene TRBV3-2) and TRBJ2-2; no reliable D call. Germline V gene sequence: CDR1 LGHDT, CDR2 YNNKEL (reference sequence). V lost 4 bases and J 8 bases, leaving 11 bases between the germline ends. This CDR3 region has 13 residues. The CDR3 reads CASSPVVGGELFF. DNA for the CDR3: TGTGCCAGCAGCCCTGTGGTCGGGGGGGAGCTGTTTTTT.

The chain links TRBV3-1 (or the pseudogene TRBV3-2) to TRBJ2-5; 11 bases match TRBD2. V lost 2 bases to trimming and J lost 2 bases; unmatched junction nucleotides: 13. The CDR3 sequence is 19 residues long. Germline CDR1 LGHDT, CDR2 YNNKEL (reference sequence). CDR3 sequence reads: CASSQNHISGLAEQETQYF. As DNA, the CDR3 is TGTGCCAGCAGCCAAAATCACATCTCGGGACTAGCGGAGCAAGAGACCCAGTACTTC.

This sequence joins TRBV6-5 and TRBJ1-5; D may be TRBD1 (5 bases). CDR3 size: 15 residues. The germline CDR1 and CDR2 sequences are MNHEY and SVGAGI. The V end lost 8 bases, the J end lost 4 bases, and 18 bases lay between the germline ends. This chain's CDR3 is CASGTTWDGNQPQHF. In nucleotides, the CDR3 is TGTGCCAGCGGAACCACGTGGGACGGAAATCAGCCCCAGCATTTT.

V and J are TRBV10-3 and TRBJ2-2, with a weak D call TRBD1 (6 bases). The CDR3 is 14 amino acids. CDR1 and CDR2 (germline): ENHRY, SYGVKD. Trimming took 6 bases from V and 0 from J, leaving 8 bases between them. CDR3 in amino acids: CAIRGASNTGELFF. In DNA, the CDR3 is TGTGCCATCAGGGGGGCCTCGAACACCGGGGAGCTGTTTTTT.

The V call is TRBV7-9, the J call TRBJ1-2, with TRBD1 matching 9 bases. V lost 1 base to trimming and J lost 6 bases; unmatched junction nucleotides: 6. CDR1 and CDR2 from the germline V gene are SEHNR and FQNEAQ (reference sequence). The CDR3 runs 15 residues. The CDR3 coding sequence is TGTGCCAGCAGCTTAGAGGGACAGGGACCGGATGGCTACACCTTC. Translated, it gives CASSLEGQGPDGYTF.

The chain joins TRBV5-1 to TRBJ1-5; perhaps TRBD1 as D (5 bases). The germline V gene encodes CDR1 SGHRS and CDR2 YFSETQ. CDR3 length equals 15 residues. V lost 5 bases and J 8 bases, leaving 20 bases between the germline ends. The CDR3 spells CASSLLGTAVEPQHF. CDR3 in DNA: TGCGCCAGCAGTTTGCTCGGGACGGCGGTTGAGCCCCAGCATTTT.

This clone was seen only once. The chain combines TRBV11-1 with TRBJ2-5; a weak D match, TRBD1 (6 bases). CDR1 is SGHAT, CDR2 FQDESV, per germline (reference sequence). V lost 2 bases and J lost 4, with 14 bases in between. This CDR3 is 15 amino acids long. The CDR3 sequence: CASSLTPDSRETQYF. Here the CDR3 DNA reads TGTGCCAGCAGCTTAACACCGGACAGTAGAGAGACCCAGTACTTC.

The chain joins TRBV5-5 to TRBJ2-7, with a tentative D call TRBD2 (6 bases). Germline V CDR1 and CDR2: SGHKS, YYEKEE (reference sequence). Trimming stripped 4 bases from V and 3 bases from J, with 14 bases between. The CDR3 totals 14 residues. The CDR3 sequence is CASSPQLGGYEQYF. The CDR3 DNA is TGTGCCAGCAGCCCACAGTTGGGGGGCTACGAGCAGTACTTC.

This chain links TRBV18 with TRBJ1-1; D remains ambiguous. With 0 bases removed from V and 4 bases from J, the gap between germline ends came to 6 bases. The CDR3 length is 13 residues. In germline, CDR1 is KGHSH, CDR2 LQKENI. Here the CDR3 DNA reads TGTGCCAGCTCACCACCCGTGCTCACTGAAGCTTTCTTT. It encodes CASSPPVLTEAFF.

The sample holds one count of this clone. J is TRBJ2-3 and V is TRBV3-1 (or the pseudogene TRBV3-2); possibly TRBD2 for D (7 bases). The length of the CDR3 is 16 residues. The V gene lost 3 bases and the J gene lost 4 bases, with 17 bases spanning the gap. Germline CDR1 LGHDT, CDR2 YNNKEL (reference sequence). The CDR3 protein is CASSQEWGGLADTQYF. In DNA, the CDR3 is TGTGCCAGCAGCCAGGAGTGGGGGGGGCTGGCAGATACGCAGTATTTT.

The rearrangement links TRBV19 to TRBJ1-2; 7 bases are shared with TRBD1. CDR1 is LNHDA, CDR2 SQIVND, per germline (reference sequence). CDR3 size: 13 residues. V gave up 4 bases and J gave up 6 bases; unmatched junction bases: 5. The CDR3 spells CASSRQGEDGYTF. CDR3 DNA sequence: TGTGCCAGTAGTAGACAGGGAGAAGATGGCTACACCTTC.

This clone was recorded a few times. V is TRBV7-9 and J is TRBJ2-7; 9 nucleotides align to TRBD2. The CDR3 is 16 amino acids. The germline CDR1 and CDR2 sequences are SEHNR and FQNEAQ (reference sequence). The V and J ends lost 5 bases and 1 base, in that order; junction bases with no gene match: 9. Here the CDR3 reads CASSPSGLAGSYEQYF. The CDR3 DNA is TGTGCCAGCAGCCCAAGCGGGCTAGCGGGGTCCTACGAGCAGTACTTC.

The chain couples TRBV6-5 to TRBJ2-3; D unresolved. Germline V gene sequence: CDR1 MNHEY, CDR2 SVGAGI. Deletions cut 2 bases from V and 2 bases from J, with 5 bases between. The CDR3 runs to 13 residues. CDR3: CASSYPPTDTQYF. The CDR3 nucleotides read TGTGCCAGCAGTTACCCCCCCACAGATACGCAGTATTTT.